This is a list of T cell receptor beta chains from one sample in a study of regulatory T cells in long-lasting Graves disease. TCRdb passed the multiplex PCR reads through MiXCR, listing each CDR3 protein once. The data hold roughly 430,000 distinct CDR3 sequences, with approximately 16% observed a single time. The same data also contributed to another study, on T cells in Graves' hyperthyroidism and ophthalmopathy.

The input for sequencing was peripheral blood mononuclear cells (PBMCs), taken at new diagnosis, from a patient treated with antithyroid drugs. These receptors were obtained from a woman aged 30 to 39 with Graves disease. Each CDR3 is given with its conserved first and last residue. The order of the fields is D gene, V gene, clone size, J gene, CDR3 protein, CDR3 DNA. D genes are given only for firm matches. Some rows have no size entry. The others give once, few or many, or a class for an expanded clone.

D: TRBD2
V: TRBV5-1
size: many
J: TRBJ2-3
CDR3: CASSFRLAGEGSDTQYF
DNA: TGCGCCAGCAGCTTCCGACTAGCGGGAGAGGGTTCAGATACGCAGTATTTT

D: .
V: TRBV20-1
size: .
J: TRBJ2-6
CDR3: CSSQGTLGHSGANVLTF
DNA: TGCAGTTCTCAAGGGACCCTAGGTCACTCTGGGGCCAACGTCCTGACTTTC

D: .
V: TRBV4-1
size: many
J: TRBJ1-1
CDR3: CASSQAFAGRMNTEAFF
DNA: TGCGCCAGCAGCCAAGCGTTCGCCGGACGGATGAACACTGAAGCTTTCTTT

D: .
V: TRBV20-1
size: many
J: TRBJ2-5
CDR3: CSAREGGLQGETQYF
DNA: TGCAGTGCTAGAGAAGGCGGCCTCCAGGGTGAGACCCAGTACTTC

D: .
V: TRBV28
size: many
J: TRBJ1-1
CDR3: CASSFRQAGTEAFF
DNA: TGTGCCAGCAGTTTCAGACAGGCAGGCACTGAAGCTTTCTTT

D: TRBD2
V: TRBV11-2
size: many
J: TRBJ2-1
CDR3: CASSQGLREGSHNEQFF
DNA: TGTGCCAGCAGCCAAGGTCTCCGGGAGGGCTCCCACAATGAGCAGTTCTTC

D: .
V: TRBV2
size: few
J: TRBJ2-3
CDR3: CASTLESSTDTQYF
DNA: TGTGCCAGCACCCTAGAGTCAAGCACAGATACGCAGTATTTT

D: TRBD1
V: TRBV20-1
size: .
J: TRBJ1-1
CDR3: CSARVITGAEAFF
DNA: TGCAGTGCTAGAGTTATAACAGGGGCTGAAGCTTTCTTT

D: TRBD2
V: TRBV7-3
size: many
J: TRBJ2-3
CDR3: CASSSRSGRAGDTQYF
DNA: TGTGCCAGCAGCTCCCGTAGCGGGAGGGCAGGAGATACGCAGTATTTT

D: .
V: TRBV15
size: few
J: TRBJ2-5
CDR3: CATSRDNSNQETQYF
DNA: TGTGCCACCAGCAGAGACAACAGCAACCAAGAGACCCAGTACTTC

D: TRBD1
V: TRBV5-1
size: few
J: TRBJ1-5
CDR3: CASSWTGGNQPQHF
DNA: TGCGCCAGCAGCTGGACAGGGGGCAATCAGCCCCAGCATTTT

D: .
V: TRBV5-8
size: many
J: TRBJ1-5
CDR3: CASSLRQRNQPQHF
DNA: TGTGCCAGCAGTCTACGACAGCGGAATCAGCCCCAGCATTTT

D: .
V: TRBV28
size: many
J: TRBJ2-7
CDR3: CASSLGGLGGEQYF
DNA: TGTGCCAGCAGTTTAGGTGGACTGGGGGGCGAGCAGTACTTC

D: TRBD2
V: TRBV29-1
size: few
J: TRBJ2-5
CDR3: CSVEGPPTSGSGETQYF
DNA: TGCAGCGTTGAAGGCCCCCCGACTAGCGGGAGTGGAGAGACCCAGTACTTC

D: .
V: TRBV5-1
size: .
J: TRBJ2-1
CDR3: CASRRGGNNEQSF
DNA: TGCGCCAGCAGGCGAGGCGGTAACAATGAGCAGTCCTTC

D: TRBD2
V: TRBV5-1
size: .
J: TRBJ2-3
CDR3: CASSLSRASGLDTQYF
DNA: TGCGCCAGCAGCTTGTCCCGGGCTAGCGGGTTAGATACGCAGTATTTT

D: .
V: TRBV28
size: .
J: TRBJ1-4
CDR3: CASSFLSPNEKLFF
DNA: TGTGCCAGCAGTTTTCTCAGCCCCAATGAAAAACTGTTTTTT

D: .
V: TRBV28
size: many
J: TRBJ2-3
CDR3: CASSRSGTALTDTQYF
DNA: TGTGCCAGCAGCCGTAGCGGGACAGCCCTCACAGATACGCAGTATTTT

D: TRBD2
V: TRBV28
size: .
J: TRBJ2-7
CDR3: CASSLPPPREAQYEQYF
DNA: TGTGCCAGCAGTTTACCCCCCCCACGGGAGGCCCAATACGAGCAGTACTTC

D: .
V: TRBV5-1
size: few
J: TRBJ2-2
CDR3: CASSRGLPLNTGELFF
DNA: TGCGCCAGCAGCAGGGGACTTCCCCTAAACACCGGGGAGCTGTTTTTT

D: .
V: TRBV6-2/TRBV6-3
size: many
J: TRBJ2-3
CDR3: CASSEVVGPAGF
DNA: TGTGCCAGCAGTGAAGTAGTAGGGCCAGCAGGTTTT

D: .
V: TRBV6-5
size: few
J: TRBJ2-3
CDR3: CASSYSSGEATDTQYF
DNA: TGTGCCAGCAGTTACTCGTCAGGGGAGGCCACAGATACGCAGTATTTT

D: TRBD2
V: TRBV6-1
size: few
J: TRBJ2-1
CDR3: CASSGGTSGRTVYNEQFF
DNA: TGTGCCAGCAGTGGCGGGACTAGCGGACGAACTGTCTACAATGAGCAGTTCTTC

D: .
V: TRBV6-1
size: many
J: TRBJ1-4
CDR3: CASRRQASATNEKLFF
DNA: TGTGCCAGCAGGAGACAGGCCTCAGCAACTAATGAAAAACTGTTTTTT

D: .
V: TRBV12-3/TRBV12-4
size: many
J: TRBJ1-1
CDR3: CASNPLNTEAFF
DNA: TGTGCCAGCAACCCGTTGAACACTGAAGCTTTCTTT

D: .
V: TRBV20-1
size: many
J: TRBJ2-1
CDR3: CSAQKGGSTYNEQFF
DNA: TGCAGTGCTCAAAAGGGGGGGAGTACCTACAATGAGCAGTTCTTC

D: TRBD1
V: TRBV5-5
size: .
J: TRBJ2-1
CDR3: CASSLYTGGLNEQFF
DNA: TGTGCCAGCAGCTTGTATACAGGGGGCTTGAATGAGCAGTTCTTC

D: .
V: TRBV7-9
size: many
J: TRBJ1-1
CDR3: CASNLASQNTEAFF
DNA: TGTGCCAGCAATCTAGCGTCCCAGAACACTGAAGCTTTCTTT

D: .
V: TRBV28
size: few
J: TRBJ2-2
CDR3: CASGPRARELFF
DNA: TGTGCCAGCGGTCCCCGGGCCCGGGAGCTGTTTTTT

D: .
V: TRBV29-1
size: few
J: TRBJ1-2
CDR3: CSVDPGLNYGYTF
DNA: TGCAGCGTTGACCCGGGTCTTAACTATGGCTACACCTTC

D: TRBD2
V: TRBV20-1
size: many
J: TRBJ2-1
CDR3: CSARVPSGRSYNEQFF
DNA: TGCAGTGCTAGAGTCCCTAGCGGGAGGTCATACAATGAGCAGTTCTTC

D: .
V: TRBV3-1
size: many
J: TRBJ2-5
CDR3: CASSQLGRVETQYF
DNA: TGTGCCAGCAGCCAACTAGGGCGGGTCGAGACCCAGTACTTC

D: .
V: TRBV2
size: many
J: TRBJ2-7
CDR3: CASRSRYEQYF
DNA: TGTGCCAGCCGGAGTCGCTACGAGCAGTACTTC

D: .
V: TRBV3-1
size: many
J: TRBJ2-5
CDR3: CASSETWTEISQETQYF
DNA: TGTGCCAGCAGCGAGACCTGGACAGAAATAAGCCAAGAGACCCAGTACTTC

D: TRBD1
V: TRBV6-1
size: many
J: TRBJ1-1
CDR3: CASSHPGQGVTEAFF
DNA: TGTGCCAGCAGTCATCCGGGACAGGGGGTCACTGAAGCTTTCTTT

D: TRBD1
V: TRBV20-1
size: few
J: TRBJ1-2
CDR3: CSAGTGGNYGYTF
DNA: TGCAGTGCTGGGACAGGGGGCAACTATGGCTACACCTTC

D: .
V: TRBV12-3/TRBV12-4
size: many
J: TRBJ2-1
CDR3: CASGDEQFF
DNA: TGTGCCAGCGGGGATGAGCAGTTCTTC

D: .
V: TRBV20-1
size: .
J: TRBJ2-1
CDR3: CSARGDSLGGTRSSYNEQFF
DNA: TGCAGTGCTAGAGGTGATTCACTAGGAGGGACGAGGAGCTCCTACAATGAGCAGTTCTTC

D: .
V: TRBV4-3
size: .
J: TRBJ2-1
CDR3: CASSQDSSGAYNEQFF
DNA: TGCGCCAGCAGCCAAGATTCCTCCGGGGCATACAATGAGCAGTTCTTC

D: .
V: TRBV3-1
size: many
J: TRBJ2-2
CDR3: CASSPTGRGTGELFF
DNA: TGTGCCAGCAGCCCTACGGGACGTGGGACCGGGGAGCTGTTTTTT

D: .
V: TRBV20-1
size: many
J: TRBJ1-2
CDR3: CSARDPPRDYGYTF
DNA: TGCAGTGCTAGAGACCCCCCCCGGGACTATGGCTACACCTTC

D: TRBD2
V: TRBV27
size: few
J: TRBJ2-1
CDR3: CASSFGAGVIQRNEQFF
DNA: TGTGCCAGCAGTTTTGGGGCGGGAGTCATTCAACGCAATGAGCAGTTCTTC

D: TRBD1
V: TRBV2
size: many
J: TRBJ2-7
CDR3: CASRDRQGSHEQYF
DNA: TGTGCCAGCAGAGATAGACAGGGCTCCCACGAGCAGTACTTC

D: TRBD1
V: TRBV2
size: many
J: TRBJ2-7
CDR3: CASRPTGVSYEQYF
DNA: TGTGCCAGCAGACCAACAGGGGTTAGCTACGAGCAGTACTTC

D: .
V: TRBV20-1
size: .
J: TRBJ2-5
CDR3: CSAREDRFSGTQYF
DNA: TGCAGTGCTAGGGAAGACAGGTTCTCGGGGACCCAGTACTTC

D: TRBD2
V: TRBV3-1
size: many
J: TRBJ2-3
CDR3: CASSAWTSGSDTQYF
DNA: TGTGCCAGCAGTGCGTGGACTAGCGGGTCAGATACGCAGTATTTT

D: .
V: TRBV10-3
size: .
J: TRBJ1-5
CDR3: CAISVGARGNQPQHF
DNA: TGTGCCATCAGTGTTGGGGCTCGAGGCAATCAGCCCCAGCATTTT

D: TRBD2
V: TRBV9
size: .
J: TRBJ2-7
CDR3: CASSVDGRGYEQYF
DNA: TGTGCCAGCAGCGTAGACGGGAGGGGCTACGAGCAGTACTTC

D: TRBD1
V: TRBV5-1
size: many
J: TRBJ1-1
CDR3: CASSYPRTGGRMNTEAFF
DNA: TGCGCCAGCAGCTACCCCCGGACAGGGGGCAGAATGAACACTGAAGCTTTCTTT

D: .
V: TRBV6-1
size: .
J: TRBJ2-1
CDR3: CASSLPLPGNEQFF
DNA: TGTGCCAGCAGCCTACCCCTCCCAGGCAATGAGCAGTTCTTC

D: .
V: TRBV28
size: many
J: TRBJ1-1
CDR3: CASSSSDVGTEAFF
DNA: .

D: TRBD2
V: TRBV4-1
size: .
J: TRBJ2-5
CDR3: CASSRTSGGAETQYF
DNA: TGCGCCAGCAGCAGGACTAGCGGGGGGGCCGAGACCCAGTACTTC

D: .
V: TRBV5-1
size: many
J: TRBJ2-7
CDR3: CASSLALGRGPYEQYF
DNA: TGCGCCAGCAGCTTGGCTCTCGGCCGGGGACCCTACGAGCAGTACTTC

D: .
V: TRBV2
size: few
J: TRBJ2-2
CDR3: CASTVGRPDTGELFF
DNA: TGTGCCAGCACGGTAGGGAGACCGGACACCGGGGAGCTGTTTTTT